The T cell receptor (beta chain) under discussion was sequenced for a study of T-cell reconstitution after alpha-beta-depleted transplantation in children. V gave up 2 bases and J gave up 8 bases; unmatched junction bases: 16. Germline CDR1 and CDR2: SGHAT and FQDESV (reference sequence). The CDR3 runs to 18 residues. Researchers prepared the TCRbeta library using unique molecular identifiers, the study reports. Each CDR3 protein is one row after TCRdb ran MiXCR on the PCR reads. The sample lists some 640,000 distinct CDR3 sequences, around a sixth occurring once. This sequence originates from a human donor who donated a stem cell graft to a child with acute myeloid leukemia. The gene calls are TRBV11-1 and TRBJ1-4, with TRBD1 matching 8 bases. The specimen comprised PBMCs from the stem cell graft donor, sampled from the stem cell graft. CDR3 region: CASSLPYRVQGGGEKLFF. The CDR3 DNA reads as TGTGCCAGCAGCTTACCCTACCGCGTACAGGGGGGAGGGGAAAAACTGTTTTTT.